The rows below give T cell receptor beta chains drawn from one sample of a study of T cells in Graves' hyperthyroidism and ophthalmopathy. TCRdb re-derived calls from the multiplex PCR reads in MiXCR, one entry per CDR3 protein. The sample has under 500,000 distinct CDR3 sequences, around 15% seen once. Sequencing input: blood. The source is a man in his fifties with Graves' ophthalmopathy. Each CDR3 is given with its conserved first and last residue. Each record gives: J gene, V gene, clone size, D gene, CDR3 protein, CDR3 DNA. D genes are given only for firm matches. Clone size is given for some rows only: seen once, a few or many times, or a class if the clone is expanded.

TRBJ2-1 TRBV5-4 NA TRBD2 CASSQGTSGRYNEQFF TGTGCCAGCAGTCAAGGGACTAGCGGGAGGTACAATGAGCAGTTCTTC
TRBJ1-5 TRBV28 many NA CASSLRGTSARRPQHF TGTGCCAGCAGTCTAAGAGGGACTTCCGCACGTCGGCCCCAGCATTTT
TRBJ2-3 TRBV20-1 many NA CSASGSTDTQYF TGCAGTGCTAGCGGAAGCACAGATACGCAGTATTTT
TRBJ1-4 TRBV30 NA NA CAWTKENRDNEKLFF TGTGCCTGGACGAAGGAGAATCGGGATAATGAAAAACTATTTTTT
TRBJ2-3 TRBV6-2/TRBV6-3 NA NA CASSPPYTGMTSTDTQYF TGTGCCAGCAGTCCCCCTTATACAGGGATGACTAGCACAGATACGCAGTATTTT
TRBJ2-1 TRBV19 NA TRBD1 CASSIWGQGYNEQFF TGTGCCAGTAGTATATGGGGACAGGGATACAATGAGCAGTTCTTC
TRBJ2-5 TRBV3-1 many NA CASSRELGSKETQYF TGTGCCAGCAGCCGTGAATTGGGGTCAAAAGAGACCCAGTACTTC
TRBJ2-4 TRBV20-1 many TRBD2 CSARVPLAGGKSNIQYF TGCAGTGCTAGAGTGCCACTAGCGGGAGGGAAGTCGAACATTCAGTACTTC
TRBJ1-4 TRBV10-2 few NA CASTPMGEKLFF TGCGCCAGCACGCCAATGGGGGAGAAACTGTTTTTT
TRBJ2-3 TRBV20-1 NA NA CSAPRLSGITDTQYF TGCAGTGCTCCCCGACTGAGCGGAATCACAGATACGCAGTATTTT
TRBJ1-3 TRBV7-2 many NA CASSGGPGNTIYF TGTGCCAGCAGCGGGGGTCCCGGAAACACCATATATTTT
TRBJ2-1 TRBV20-1 few NA CSARDFGTPSSYNEQFF TGCAGTGCTAGAGATTTCGGGACCCCGAGCTCCTACAATGAGCAGTTCTTC
TRBJ2-1 TRBV7-9 few NA CASSQLGQSYNEQFF TGTGCCAGCAGCCAACTTGGACAGTCCTACAATGAGCAGTTCTTC
TRBJ2-1 TRBV20-1 once NA CSARAGSAYNEQFF TGCAGTGCTAGGGCGGGTAGCGCCTACAATGAGCAGTTCTTC
TRBJ2-2 TRBV9 few TRBD1 CASSHPGQGKNTGELFF TGTGCCAGCAGCCATCCCGGACAGGGAAAAAACACCGGGGAGCTGTTTTTT
TRBJ1-6 TRBV30 few NA CAWSGSRGRSPLHF TGTGCCTGGAGTGGGAGTCGGGGCAGATCACCCCTCCACTTT
TRBJ1-2 TRBV30 many NA CAWSLGEYGYTF TGTGCCTGGAGTCTCGGTGAATATGGCTACACCTTC
TRBJ2-2 TRBV3-1 many NA CASSLRLLNAGELFF TGTGCCAGCAGCCTCCGACTACTCAATGCCGGGGAGCTGTTTTTT
TRBJ2-1 TRBV12-3/TRBV12-4 NA TRBD2 CASSAASGPYNEQFF TGTGCCAGCAGTGCCGCTAGCGGGCCCTACAATGAGCAGTTCTTC
TRBJ1-2 TRBV6-5 once TRBD1 CASSYVGGGHLGGYTF TGTGCCAGCAGTTACGTAGGGGGCGGGCATCTTGGGGGCTACACCTTC
TRBJ2-3 TRBV20-1 many NA CSATLSRATDTQYF TGCAGTGCTACCTTAAGCAGGGCCACAGATACGCAGTATTTT
TRBJ2-3 TRBV18 many TRBD1 CASSPTGLRTDTQYF TGTGCCAGCTCACCGACAGGGTTGCGAACAGATACGCAGTATTTT